Below are 4 T cell receptor beta chains sequenced from a single sample in a study of blood T cell repertoires in COVID-19. Profiling relied on immunoSEQ multiplex PCR, and the TCRdb table lists in-frame clones only, not all of them. The data contain under 150,000 clones, around 83% of them singletons. What was sequenced was peripheral blood. The receptor source for this set is a man at least 80 years old with active or convalescent COVID-19.

The chain carries TRBV6-5 and TRBJ1-1, with 10 bases lining up with TRBD1. The germline CDR1 and CDR2 sequences are MNHEY and SVGAGI. The V segment lost 6 bases and the J segment 5 bases; nucleotides outside the gene matches: 9. The CDR3 length is 15 residues. This chain's CDR3 is CASRPGTGVFTEAFF. DNA of the CDR3: TGTGCCAGCAGGCCCGGGACAGGGGTATTTACTGAAGCTTTCTTT.

This clone was found a few times. Other DNA sequences from this sample encode an identical CDR3 as well. The chain couples TRBV11-2 to TRBJ2-1; a weak D match, TRBD2 (6 bases). V lost 4 bases to trimming and J lost 9 bases, with 7 bases between them. Germline CDR1 reads SGHAT; CDR2 reads FQNNGV. The CDR3 spans 11 residues. CDR3 bases: TGTGCCAGCAGCTACGGGGGTGAGCAGTTCTTC. Protein sequence: CASSYGGEQFF. Supplemented by reference TRBV11-2 and TRBJ2-1, the full variable domain reads EAGVAQSPRYKIIEKRQSVAFWCNPISGHATLYWYQQILGQGPKLLIQFQNNGVVDDSQLPKDRFSAERLKGVDSTLKIQPAKLEDSAVYLCASSYGGEQFFGPGTRLTVL.

V usage is TRBV27 and J usage is TRBJ1-5; 7 bases line up with TRBD1. The CDR3 consists of 14 residues. CDR1 is MNHEY, CDR2 SMNVEV, per germline (reference sequence). Trimming removed 3 bases from V and 2 bases from J; junction bases left unmatched: 1. The CDR3 is CASSFGQGNQPQHF. The CDR3 DNA follows: TGTGCCAGCAGTTTTGGACAGGGCAATCAGCCCCAGCATTTT.

The chain recombines TRBV7-9 with TRBJ1-6, with D tentatively TRBD1 (6 bases). CDR1 and CDR2 from the germline V gene are SEHNR and FQNEAQ (reference sequence). The CDR3 consists of 14 residues. With 5 bases removed from V and 15 bases from J, the gap between germline ends came to 20 bases. The CDR3 DNA sequence: TGTGCCAGCAGCCCCAATTTTTCCGGGACACTCCTCCACTTT. It translates to CASSPNFSGTLLHF.